This T cell receptor (beta chain) was captured in a study of blood T cell repertoires in COVID-19. Overall study context: Both acute and convalescent COVID-19 samples were obtained from the United States, Italy and Spain. PBMCs, B-cell-depleted T cells, or T cells were the source of the cDNA or gDNA that made up the material.

The protocol was immunoSEQ multiplex PCR, while the TCRdb copy is restricted to in-frame clones and leaves out a portion. Of approximately 500,000 clones in the sample, roughly 89% were seen once. The sample was peripheral blood. The sequence derives from a man aged 18 to 30 with COVID-19, enrolled during active disease.

CDR3 DNA: TGTGCCAGCAGCAGTTACGAGGCGGGATTCTACGAGCAGTACTTC. Encoded protein: CASSSYEAGFYEQYF. The J gene is TRBJ2-7, the V gene TRBV6-5, with a weak D call TRBD2 (6 bases). The CDR3 loop spans 15 amino acids. The V end was cut by 6 bases, the J end by 3 bases, with 18 bases between. The germline gives CDR1 MNHEY, CDR2 SVGAGI.